Listed below are T cell receptor beta chains from one sample, sequenced in a study of blood T cell repertoires in COVID-19. Sequencing used immunoSEQ multiplex PCR; TCRdb keeps in-frame clones, though not all of them. Among hundreds of thousands of clones listed, more than 75% were seen once. The specimen was peripheral blood. Receptors originate from a woman aged 40 to 50 who had recovered from COVID-19. Each CDR3 is given with its conserved first and last residue. The D gene is left open where the match is weak. The size of a clone is reported for some rows only, either as once, few or many, or as a class for expanded clones.

V	size	J	D	CDR3	DNA
TRBV19	NA	TRBJ1-2	TRBD1	CATSDRVRYGYTF	TGTGCCACCTCCGACAGGGTCCGCTATGGCTACACCTTC
TRBV19	NA	TRBJ2-3	NA	CASSIGQGPVGTQYF	TGTGCCAGTAGTATCGGGCAGGGGCCCGTCGGGACGCAGTATTTT
TRBV10-3	NA	TRBJ2-2	TRBD2	CAIRPLAGGYTGELFF	TGTGCCATCAGGCCACTAGCGGGAGGGTACACCGGGGAGCTGTTTTTT
TRBV19	NA	TRBJ1-4	TRBD1	CASSIGGTGVEKLFF	TGTGCCAGTAGTATCGGTGGGACAGGGGTGGAAAAACTGTTTTTT
TRBV27	NA	TRBJ2-5	TRBD1	CASSLLGTGRGQETQYF	TGTGCCAGCAGTCTATTGGGGACAGGGCGGGGCCAAGAGACCCAGTACTTC
TRBV11-3	NA	TRBJ2-2	TRBD2	CASSSVAGGTGELFF	TGTGCCAGCAGCTCAGTAGCGGGTGGTACCGGGGAGCTGTTTTTT
TRBV10-3	NA	TRBJ1-1	NA	CAISRTPTRQAANTEAFF	TGTGCCATCAGCCGGACTCCAACCAGACAGGCCGCGAACACTGAAGCTTTCTTT
TRBV15	NA	TRBJ1-5	NA	CATSPRGSNQPQHF	TGTGCCACCAGCCCCCGGGGGAGCAATCAGCCCCAGCATTTT
TRBV18	NA	TRBJ1-2	TRBD1	CASSPETGVLYGYTF	TGTGCCAGCTCACCCGAGACAGGGGTCCTCTATGGCTACACCTTC
TRBV21-1	NA	TRBJ1-1	NA	CASSKGPRDRGLGTTEAFF	TGTGCCAGCAGCAAAGGGCCCCGGGACAGGGGACTCGGGACTACTGAAGCTTTCTTT
TRBV9	NA	TRBJ1-2	NA	CASSSGVYGYTF	TGTGCCAGCAGCTCCGGGGTCTATGGCTACACCTTC
TRBV28	NA	TRBJ2-7	TRBD2	CASTSGSGYEQYF	TGTGCCAGCACTAGCGGGAGTGGATACGAGCAGTACTTC
TRBV10-3	NA	TRBJ1-5	NA	CAITRDSYSNQPQHF	TGTGCCATCACCCGAGACAGCTATAGCAATCAGCCCCAGCATTTT
TRBV29-1	NA	TRBJ1-2	NA	CSVEPNLSVGYTF	TGCAGCGTTGAACCCAACTTAAGTGTCGGCTACACCTTC
TRBV7-3	NA	TRBJ2-2	NA	CASSRGGPNTGELFF	TGTGCCAGCAGCCGCGGGGGCCCCAACACCGGGGAGCTGTTTTTT
TRBV19	NA	TRBJ1-1	NA	CATGWEPEAFF	TGTGCCACGGGATGGGAGCCTGAAGCTTTCTTT
TRBV15	NA	TRBJ2-5	TRBD2	CATSTRAGGPLETQYF	TGTGCCACCAGCACCAGAGCGGGAGGGCCCCTAGAGACCCAGTACTTC
TRBV9	NA	TRBJ2-7	TRBD1	CASSRQGDEQYF	TGTGCCAGCAGCCGACAGGGTGACGAGCAGTACTTC
TRBV10-3	NA	TRBJ2-7	NA	CAISESGAGTYEQYF	TGTGCCATCAGTGAGTCAGGGGCGGGGACCTACGAGCAGTACTTC
TRBV5-6	NA	TRBJ1-1	TRBD1	CASSLFYRGENTEAFF	TGTGCCAGCAGCTTATTCTACAGGGGGGAGAACACTGAAGCTTTCTTT
TRBV27	NA	TRBJ2-5	TRBD2	CASSPGGGLETQYF	TGTGCCAGCAGTCCCGGGGGGGGGCTGGAGACCCAGTACTTC
TRBV4-3	once	TRBJ1-6	NA	CASSPGQGTYNSPLHF	TGCGCCAGCAGCCCGGGGCAGGGGACCTATAATTCACCCCTCCACTTT
TRBV19	NA	TRBJ1-5	TRBD1	CASSPYIRGNQPQHF	TGTGCCAGTAGTCCATACATCAGGGGGAATCAGCCCCAGCATTTT
TRBV4-1	NA	TRBJ1-5	NA	CASRPRTPWGQPQHF	TGCGCCAGCAGACCCAGGACACCCTGGGGTCAGCCCCAGCATTTT
TRBV7-9	NA	TRBJ1-1	NA	CASSPTRGMNTEAFF	TGTGCCAGCAGCCCCACAAGGGGGATGAACACTGAAGCTTTCTTT
TRBV3-1/TRBV3-2	NA	TRBJ2-4	NA	CASGLQPGNIQYF	TGTGCCAGCGGACTGCAGCCGGGAAACATTCAGTACTTC
TRBV2	NA	TRBJ1-4	TRBD1	CASSFTGASNEKLFF	TGTGCCAGCAGTTTCACAGGGGCTTCGAATGAAAAACTGTTTTTT
TRBV15	NA	TRBJ1-2	NA	CATSRGWDKSYGYTF	TGTGCCACCAGCAGAGGATGGGACAAATCCTATGGCTACACCTTC
TRBV5-1	NA	TRBJ2-2	NA	CASSQYPGANTGELFF	TGCGCCAGCAGCCAGTACCCCGGAGCGAACACCGGGGAGCTGTTTTTT
TRBV13	NA	TRBJ2-1	TRBD2	CASSLGGTSGSPQFF	TGTGCCAGCAGCTTAGGAGGGACTAGCGGGAGCCCGCAGTTCTTC
TRBV9	NA	TRBJ2-7	NA	CASGGPSYEQYF	TGTGCCAGCGGCGGGCCCTCCTACGAGCAGTACTTC
TRBV7-2	once	TRBJ2-3	TRBD2	CASSTAPGGGSTDTQYF	TGTGCCAGCAGCACAGCCCCAGGCGGGGGGAGCACAGATACGCAGTATTTT
TRBV7-3	NA	TRBJ2-2	TRBD1	CASSKTGGANTGELFF	TGTGCCAGCAGCAAAACAGGGGGCGCGAACACCGGGGAGCTGTTTTTT
TRBV19	once	TRBJ2-6	NA	CASSIAGLGANVLTF	TGTGCCAGTAGTATAGCTGGGCTGGGGGCCAACGTCCTGACTTTC
TRBV6-4	NA	TRBJ1-1	TRBD1	CASSDSPRDSQVNTEAFF	TGTGCCAGCAGTGACTCGCCCCGGGACAGCCAGGTGAACACTGAAGCTTTCTTT
TRBV11-1	NA	TRBJ2-5	TRBD2	CASSPRTPRGETQYF	TGTGCCAGCAGCCCCCGGACCCCGCGGGGGGAGACCCAGTACTTC
TRBV7-2	NA	TRBJ1-2	NA	CASSLDRARVGGYTF	TGTGCCAGCAGCTTAGATAGGGCCAGGGTAGGTGGCTACACCTTC
TRBV9	few	TRBJ2-2	NA	CASSPRAPSENTGELFF	TGTGCCAGCAGCCCCCGGGCCCCTAGCGAGAACACCGGGGAGCTGTTTTTT
TRBV6-1	NA	TRBJ2-5	NA	CASSEGGLETQYF	TGTGCCAGCAGTGAAGGGGGCCTGGAGACCCAGTACTTC
TRBV6-2/TRBV6-3	NA	TRBJ1-2	TRBD1	CASSYSGTEYGYTF	TGTGCCAGCAGTTACTCCGGGACAGAATATGGCTACACCTTC
TRBV19	NA	TRBJ2-5	TRBD2	CASSIGAGGPGETQYF	TGTGCCAGTAGTATAGGGGCGGGGGGCCCCGGGGAGACCCAGTACTTC
TRBV24-1	once	TRBJ2-1	NA	CATSFGVLAGEQFF	TGTGCCACCAGTTTTGGGGTCCTAGCCGGTGAGCAGTTCTTC
TRBV5-1	once	TRBJ2-7	TRBD2	CASSPPLAGVSEQYF	TGCGCCAGCAGCCCGCCCTTGGCGGGAGTTAGCGAGCAGTACTTC
TRBV30	NA	TRBJ1-2	NA	CAWRGRPPWGYTF	TGTGCCTGGAGGGGGAGGCCCCCGTGGGGCTACACCTTC
TRBV15	NA	TRBJ1-2	NA	CATSREGASDYGYTF	TGTGCCACCAGCAGAGAGGGGGCGTCTGACTATGGCTACACCTTC
TRBV6-2/TRBV6-3	once	TRBJ2-2	TRBD2	CASSYPLGLAGAIGELFF	TGTGCCAGCAGTTACCCCCTCGGACTAGCGGGAGCTATCGGGGAGCTGTTTTTT
TRBV3-1/TRBV3-2	NA	TRBJ1-3	TRBD1	CASNKPRDRGRIVAGNTIYF	TGTGCCAGCAACAAACCCCGGGACAGGGGACGTATAGTGGCTGGAAACACCATATATTTT
TRBV6-5	NA	TRBJ1-2	NA	CASSPRGENYGYTF	TGTGCCAGCAGTCCCCGTGGAGAAAACTATGGCTACACCTTC
TRBV11-3	NA	TRBJ2-2	NA	CASSFIGAGELFF	TGTGCCAGCAGCTTTATCGGGGCCGGGGAGCTGTTTTTT
TRBV5-1	few	TRBJ2-7	TRBD2	CASSPGLAGTYEQYF	TGCGCCAGCAGCCCGGGACTAGCGGGAACCTACGAGCAGTACTTC
TRBV5-4	NA	TRBJ1-5	TRBD1	CASSQDGDRGRPQHF	TGTGCCAGCAGCCAAGACGGGGACAGGGGGCGGCCCCAGCATTTT
TRBV11-2	NA	TRBJ2-5	TRBD2	CASSLGPSGSRETQYF	TGTGCCAGCAGCTTAGGTCCTAGCGGGAGCCGAGAGACCCAGTACTTC
TRBV5-6	NA	TRBJ2-3	TRBD2	CASSPLGLAGGDTQYF	TGTGCCAGCAGCCCCCTGGGACTAGCGGGAGGGGATACGCAGTATTTT
TRBV19	NA	TRBJ1-2	NA	CASSAGPYGYTF	TGTGCCAGTAGTGCGGGACCCTATGGCTACACCTTC
TRBV6-5	NA	TRBJ2-7	TRBD2	CASSYSGLAGYEQYF	TGTGCCAGCAGTTACTCGGGGCTAGCGGGCTACGAGCAGTACTTC
TRBV3-1/TRBV3-2	NA	TRBJ2-3	NA	CASSPRAGTDTQYF	TGTGCCAGCAGCCCGAGGGCGGGCACAGATACGCAGTATTTT
TRBV12-3/TRBV12-4	NA	TRBJ1-2	NA	CASSFERSYGYTF	TGTGCCAGCAGTTTCGAGCGCTCCTATGGCTACACCTTC
TRBV25-1	NA	TRBJ1-2	TRBD1	CASSGRGHDYGYTF	TGTGCCAGCAGTGGCAGGGGGCACGACTATGGCTACACCTTC
TRBV29-1	NA	TRBJ2-3	NA	CSVESPYTDTQYF	TGCAGCGTTGAATCCCCTTACACAGATACGCAGTATTTT
TRBV6-4	NA	TRBJ2-1	TRBD2	CASSDLGGRRDNEQFF	TGTGCCAGCAGTGACTTGGGCGGGAGAAGGGACAATGAGCAGTTCTTC